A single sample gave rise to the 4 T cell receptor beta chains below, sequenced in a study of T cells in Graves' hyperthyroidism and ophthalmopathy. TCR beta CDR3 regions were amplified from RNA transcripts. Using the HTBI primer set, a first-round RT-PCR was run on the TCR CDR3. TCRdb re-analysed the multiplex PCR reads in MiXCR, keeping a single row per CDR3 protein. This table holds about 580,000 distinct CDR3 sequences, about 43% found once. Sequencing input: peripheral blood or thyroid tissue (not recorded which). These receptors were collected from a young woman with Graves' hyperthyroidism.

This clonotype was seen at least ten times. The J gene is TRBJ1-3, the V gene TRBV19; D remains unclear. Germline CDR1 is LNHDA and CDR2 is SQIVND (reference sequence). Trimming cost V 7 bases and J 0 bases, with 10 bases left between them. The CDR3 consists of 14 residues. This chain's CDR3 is CASKGRPSGNTIYF. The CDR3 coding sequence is TGTGCCAGTAAAGGACGGCCCTCTGGAAACACCATATATTTT.

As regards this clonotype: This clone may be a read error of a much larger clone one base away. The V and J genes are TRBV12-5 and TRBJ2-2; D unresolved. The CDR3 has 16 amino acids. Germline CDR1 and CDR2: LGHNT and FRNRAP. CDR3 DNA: TGTGCCGGCAGCACCTCGGTGGCCTGGAACACCGGGGAGCTGTTTTTT. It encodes CAGSTSVAWNTGELFF.

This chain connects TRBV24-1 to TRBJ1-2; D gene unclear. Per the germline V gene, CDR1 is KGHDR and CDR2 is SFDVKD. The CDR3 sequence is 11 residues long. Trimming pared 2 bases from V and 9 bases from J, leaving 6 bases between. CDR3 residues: CATSDSPSYTF. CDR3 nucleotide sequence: TGTGCCACCAGTGATTCCCCTAGCTACACCTTC.

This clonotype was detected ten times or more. CDR3 in amino acids: CASSYSTGNGYTF. The CDR3 DNA reads TGTGCCAGCAGTTACTCGACAGGGAATGGCTACACCTTC. The chain is built from TRBV6-2 or TRBV6-3 and TRBJ1-2, with TRBD1 matching 7 bases. Trimming at V came to 0 bases and at J to 6 bases, leaving 1 base not matched to a gene. Germline CDR1 is MNHEY and CDR2 is SVGEGT. The CDR3 totals 13 residues.